The 28 T cell receptor beta chains reported below all come from one sample, sequenced in a study of blood T cells in healthy people across ages. Using a J-beta primer mix together with a sample-barcoded 5' primer, a second PCR was run for 7 to 11 cycles. TCRdb ran MiXCR on the 5' RACE reads and lists one entry per CDR3 protein. The data hold a few hundred thousand distinct CDR3 sequences, with 27% observed a single time. What was sequenced was blood. The receptors here all came from a woman aged 65 to 85 in good health.

The V and J genes are TRBV6-5 and TRBJ1-1; no definite D call. The V gene lost 4 bases and the J gene lost 4 bases, with 16 bases spanning the gap. Germline lookup yields CDR1 MNHEY and CDR2 SVGAGI. This CDR3 has 15 residues. CDR3 sequence reads: CASSSQPQVSTEAFF. CDR3 bases: TGTGCCAGCAGTTCCCAGCCTCAGGTGTCCACTGAAGCTTTCTTT.

This chain uses TRBV5-1 with TRBJ1-1; no clear D gene. CDR1 is SGHRS, CDR2 YFSETQ, per germline. V gave up 0 bases and J gave up 3 bases, with 9 bases separating them. The length of the CDR3 is 14 residues. The CDR3 DNA reads as TGCGCCAGCAGCTTGGCCAATTCCCACACTGAAGCTTTCTTT. Translated: CASSLANSHTEAFF.

This clonotype came up a few times. The chain uses TRBV5-1 and TRBJ2-5, with D possibly being TRBD2 (6 bases). V lost 3 bases and J 2 bases, leaving 17 bases between the germline ends. The CDR3 totals 16 residues. In germline, CDR1 is SGHRS, CDR2 YFSETQ. The CDR3, as DNA: TGCGCCAGCAGCTCCGGGGGAACGACACGACAAGAGACCCAGTACTTC. Protein sequence: CASSSGGTTRQETQYF.

This clonotype was seen only once. The chain is built from TRBV27 and TRBJ2-5; D perhaps matches TRBD1 (5 bases). There are 15 residues in the CDR3. The V end lost 2 bases, the J end lost 2 bases, and 12 bases lay between the germline ends. CDR1 and CDR2 (germline): MNHEY, SMNVEV (reference sequence). CDR3 bases: TGTGCCAGCAGTTTAGGGCAGGACACACAAGAGACCCAGTACTTC. Translation: CASSLGQDTQETQYF.

The rearrangement uses TRBV6-2 or TRBV6-3 and TRBJ1-5; D remains ambiguous. The CDR3 covers 12 residues. Deletions cut 4 bases from V and 9 bases from J, with 10 bases between. Germline values: CDR1 MNHEY, CDR2 SVGEGT. The CDR3 loop is CASSSPRRPQHF. CDR3 coding DNA: TGTGCCAGCAGTTCCCCCCGGCGGCCCCAGCATTTT.

Only a few counts were recorded for this clonotype. The chain carries TRBV5-5 and TRBJ1-4, with a tentative D call TRBD1 (5 bases). The germline gives CDR1 SGHKS, CDR2 YYEKEE (reference sequence). The CDR3 is made up of 13 amino acids. V lost 4 bases, J lost 7 bases, and 11 bases lay in between. CDR3 DNA sequence: TGTGCCAGCAGCCCCACAGGAAGTGAAAAACTGTTTTTT. This codes for CASSPTGSEKLFF.

This clonotype was seen only a few times. The CDR3 spells CASRLGPGAYEQYF. Written as DNA, the CDR3 is TGTGCCAGCAGATTAGGGCCAGGAGCCTACGAGCAGTACTTC. The chain employs TRBV27 and TRBJ2-7; D unclear. The germline gives CDR1 MNHEY, CDR2 SMNVEV (reference sequence). This CDR3 is 14 amino acids long. Trimming took off 6 bases at V and 2 bases at J, with 14 bases between the two ends.

V is TRBV15 and J is TRBJ2-3; D gene ambiguous. The DNA end favors TRBJ1-5, so the J call may be wrong. The CDR3 runs 15 residues. Germline V gene lookup returns CDR1 LNHNV and CDR2 YYDKDF (reference sequence). DNA of the CDR3: TGTGCCACCAGCAGGAGCGTCGAGGCCACAGATACGCAGCATTTT. Residues: CATSRSVEATDTQHF.

This clonotype was counted only a few times. The CDR3 coding sequence is TGTGCCACCAGCAGAGGTGTCGGAACATCTTACAATGAGCAGTTCTTC. Translating it yields CATSRGVGTSYNEQFF. The chain is built from TRBV15 and TRBJ2-1; D gene unclear. The CDR3 has 16 amino acids. The V end was cut by 1 base, the J end by 4 bases, with 14 bases between. CDR1 LNHNV and CDR2 YYDKDF come from the germline V gene (reference sequence).

This chain uses TRBV7-9 with TRBJ2-3; tentatively, D is TRBD1 (5 bases). V shed 4 bases and J shed 4 bases, with 15 bases lying between them. The CDR3 extends over 15 amino acids. CDR1 and CDR2 (germline): SEHNR, FQNEAQ (reference sequence). The CDR3 spells CASSSTGRLADTQYF. The CDR3 coding sequence is TGTGCCAGCAGCTCCACAGGTCGGCTGGCAGATACGCAGTATTTT.

This clonotype has only a few counts. The chain employs TRBV27 and TRBJ2-6, with TRBD1 matching 7 bases. V trimming: 10 bases; J trimming: 4 bases; junction bases outside the gene matches: 22. The length of the CDR3 is 19 residues. The V gene's germline CDR1 is MNHEY and CDR2 SMNVEV (reference sequence). The CDR3 bases are TGTGCCATCCGGTGGGCCGGGGACAGCCTCCTGCGGGGGGCCAACGTCCTGACTTTC. Translation: CAIRWAGDSLLRGANVLTF.

The V and J genes are TRBV5-1 and TRBJ2-3; unclear D gene. This CDR3 comprises 12 residues. The V end lost 2 bases, the J end lost 4 bases, and 5 bases lay between the germline ends. From germline, CDR1 is SGHRS and CDR2 YFSETQ. CDR3 residues: CASSFGPDTQYF. The CDR3 DNA sequence: TGCGCCAGCAGCTTTGGCCCAGATACGCAGTATTTT. Full variable domain (remainder filled in from reference TRBV5-1 and TRBJ2-3): KAGVTQTPRYLIKTRGQQVTLSCSPISGHRSVSWYQQTPGQGLQFLFEYFSETQRNKGNFPGRFSGRQFSNSRSEMNVSTLELGDSALYLCASSFGPDTQYFGPGTRLTVL.

This clonotype was detected only a few times. This chain uses TRBV10-3 with TRBJ2-1; TRBD2 matches at 11 bases. V gave up 4 bases and J gave up 15 bases; unmatched junction bases: 5. The CDR3 has 12 amino acids. The germline CDR1 and CDR2 sequences are ENHRY and SYGVKD. CDR3 sequence (DNA): TGTGCCATCAGTGCGACTAGCGGGGAACGGTTCTTC. As protein: CAISATSGERFF.

This clonotype came up a few times. The gene calls are TRBV12-3 or TRBV12-4 and TRBJ1-1; D is possibly TRBD1 (5 bases). The CDR3 covers 16 residues. The ends were cut back, 5 bases at V and 6 bases at J, with 22 bases in the middle. CDR3 bases: TGTGCCAGCAGTCCTTTTGGAGGGGTAAAAACAGCTGAAGCTTTCTTT. As protein: CASSPFGGVKTAEAFF.

A remark on this clonotype: This may be a read error: a much more frequent sequence differs by one nucleotide. V is TRBV29-1 and J is TRBJ1-2; weak D call: TRBD1 (5 bases). The CDR3 contains 15 residues. The germline V gene encodes CDR1 SQVTM and CDR2 ANQGSEA. CDR3 residues: CGVDPGGVLDYGYTF. The CDR3 DNA is TGCGGCGTTGACCCCGGGGGAGTTTTGGACTATGGCTACACCTTC.

The chain has TRBV7-2 and TRBJ2-3, with 7 bases aligning to TRBD2. Germline trimming cut 2 bases from V and 5 bases from J; bases unmatched to any gene: 13. Germline V gene data show CDR1 as SGHTA and CDR2 as FQGNSA. The CDR3 is 17 residues long. The DNA for the CDR3 is TGTGCCAGCAGCTTATCGCGGACGAGCGGGGCGGGAGATACGCAGTATTTT. This sequence encodes CASSLSRTSGAGDTQYF. The whole variable domain, filled in from reference TRBV7-2 and TRBJ2-3, reads GAGVSQSPSNKVTEKGKDVELRCDPISGHTALYWYRQSLGQGLEFLIYFQGNSAPDKSGLPSDRFSAERTGGSVSTLTIQRTQQEDSAVYLCASSLSRTSGAGDTQYFGPGTRLTVL.

This clonotype was counted a few times. Given a much more abundant clone one base away, this may be a read error. V usage is TRBV5-1 and J usage is TRBJ2-1; TRBD2 agrees at 11 bases. The CDR3 has 15 amino acids. Germline CDR1 SGHRS, CDR2 YFSETQ. CDR3 protein: CAGSTLAGANNEQFF. Written as DNA, the CDR3 is TGCGCCGGCAGCACACTAGCGGGGGCCAACAATGAGCAGTTCTTC.

The V call is TRBV20-1, the J call TRBJ2-5; weak D call: TRBD1 (5 bases). Germline CDR1 DFQATT, CDR2 SNEGSKA (reference sequence). V was clipped by 6 bases and J by 4 bases, with 27 bases between them. The CDR3 length is 17 residues. CDR3 DNA: TGCAGTGCGCCAAACAGTCCTTGGAAGGGGATGGGAGAGACCCAGTACTTC. It encodes CSAPNSPWKGMGETQYF.

This clonotype was detected only a few times. The V gene is TRBV7-2, the J gene TRBJ2-5; 9 nucleotides line up with TRBD1. Trimming removed 5 bases from V and 5 bases from J; junction bases left unmatched: 12. The CDR3 runs 16 residues. Germline V gene data show CDR1 as SGHTA and CDR2 as FQGNSA. Here the CDR3 DNA reads TGTGCCAGCAGCCCCTTGGGACAGGGAATCGGGGAGACCCAGTACTTC. Encoded protein: CASSPLGQGIGETQYF.

The chain joins TRBV3-1 to TRBJ2-5; D is undetermined. CDR1 is LGHDT and CDR2 is YNNKEL in the germline V gene (reference sequence). Trimming stripped 4 bases from V and 5 bases from J, with 20 bases between. The CDR3 is made up of 16 amino acids. CDR3: CASSPTRSRSTETQYF. The CDR3 region has the DNA TGTGCCAGCAGCCCGACCCGAAGTCGTAGTACGGAGACCCAGTACTTC.

This clonotype occurred a few times. The gene calls are TRBV6-1 and TRBJ2-1; D perhaps matches TRBD1 (5 bases). The CDR3 length is 13 residues. In germline, CDR1 is MNHNS, CDR2 SASEGT. Trimming pared 8 bases from V and 2 bases from J, leaving 10 bases between. For the CDR3, the DNA is TGTGCCAGCGCGTCAGGGCCCTACAATGAGCAGTTCTTC. Protein: CASASGPYNEQFF.

The chain joins TRBV12-3 or TRBV12-4 to TRBJ1-2, with D unresolved. The CDR3 is 13 amino acids. V was clipped by 7 bases and J by 3 bases, with 12 bases between them. The CDR3 protein is CASTYIGYYGYTF. CDR3 nucleotide sequence: TGTGCCAGCACCTACATCGGGTACTATGGCTACACCTTC.

The chain has TRBV29-1 and TRBJ2-5; 12 bases align to TRBD2. V was clipped by 5 bases and J by 2 bases; unmatched bases: 9. The V gene's germline CDR1 is SQVTM and CDR2 ANQGSEA. This CDR3 region has 16 residues. In DNA, the CDR3 is TGCAGCGTTCAACAGAGACTAGCGGGGGCTCAAGAGACCCAGTACTTC. This gives the protein CSVQQRLAGAQETQYF.

This clonotype was seen at least ten times. The rearrangement links TRBV12-3 or TRBV12-4 to TRBJ1-3; D ambiguous. V dropped 3 bases and J dropped 4 bases, with 4 bases sitting between them. This CDR3 spans 12 amino acids. The CDR3 sequence: CASSFSGNTIYF. In DNA, the CDR3 is TGTGCCAGCAGTTTCTCCGGAAACACCATATATTTT.

The chain couples TRBV2 to TRBJ2-5; unclear D gene. This CDR3 is built from 11 residues. Trimming stripped 8 bases from V and 11 bases from J, with 15 bases between. Germline loops: CDR1 SNHLY, CDR2 FYNNEI. The chain's CDR3 is CASGAGLGQYF. The CDR3 DNA reads as TGTGCCAGCGGCGCCGGTCTCGGGCAGTACTTC.

V is TRBV7-2 and J is TRBJ2-5, with D possibly TRBD2 on 5 matching bases. Looked up from germline, CDR1 is SGHTA and CDR2 is FQGNSA. V lost 5 bases and J lost 5, with 21 bases in between. The CDR3 consists of 16 residues. CDR3 region: CASSPRRSSLSETQYF. DNA for the CDR3: TGTGCCAGCAGCCCCCGGAGGTCTAGCCTGTCGGAGACCCAGTACTTC. The variable domain in full, completed from reference TRBV7-2 and TRBJ2-5, reads GAGVSQSPSNKVTEKGKDVELRCDPISGHTALYWYRQSLGQGLEFLIYFQGNSAPDKSGLPSDRFSAERTGGSVSTLTIQRTQQEDSAVYLCASSPRRSSLSETQYFGPGTRLLVL.

This clonotype was counted between two and nine times. The CDR3 DNA follows: TGTGCCAGCAGTTACTCGAGTGGGCGTTTAGAAAAACTGTTTTTT. This sequence encodes CASSYSSGRLEKLFF. The chain has TRBV6-5 and TRBJ1-4; D is unresolved. Trimming removed 0 bases at V and 8 bases at J, with 13 bases between. The germline V gene encodes CDR1 MNHEY and CDR2 SVGAGI. This CDR3 contains 15 residues.

This clonotype was seen repeatedly, ten times or more. V gene TRBV7-2 combines with J gene TRBJ2-5; D possibly matches TRBD1 or TRBD2 (6 bases each). V shed 5 bases and J shed 1 base, with 11 bases lying between them. The CDR3 covers 14 residues. CDR1 and CDR2 from the germline V gene are SGHTA and FQGNSA. This CDR3 reads CASSGGQPQETQYF. CDR3 sequence (DNA): TGTGCCAGCAGCGGGGGGCAGCCCCAAGAGACCCAGTACTTC.